Sequencing of this T cell receptor (beta chain) was carried out in a study of T cell clonality in common variable immunodeficiency (dated by TCRdb to the mid-2010s). Standard criteria, namely reduction of serum IgG, IgA and/or IgM below the normal range together with specific antibody deficiency, were applied for the diagnosis of CVID. A total of around 44 subjects (15 female and roughly 30 male; age range roughly 8 to 70 years, mean age about 40) were included in the CVID group. Most of the CVID patients and most of the healthy controls were of Caucasian heritage. Replacement immunoglobulin therapy had been administered to all CVID subjects for at least one year at the time of study participation. At blood collection, none of the CVID subjects was ill or on immunomodulatory or immunosuppressive medication. Heparinized peripheral whole blood samples of about 4.5 to 8.5 ml were obtained from each donor. Genomic DNA from adults with common variable immune deficiency (CVID) and from healthy adult controls was the source for sequencing TCRbeta CDR3 repertoires. Diluted blood was subjected to density centrifugation over Hypaque 1077 or Ficoll-Paque for isolation of peripheral blood mononuclear cells. Genomic DNA was extracted from unsorted mononuclear cells by Qiagen column purification or by a centrifugation-based method.

For CDR1 and CDR2, the germline V gene lists SNHLY and FYNNEI. The trim is 5 bases for V and 0 bases for J, with a gap of 11 bases between the germline ends. The CDR3 runs 15 amino acids, cysteine and phenylalanine included. The DNA shown is the part of the CDR3 that was read: 36 bases, in frame from base 1. Broader findings and caveats from the paper: Even though DNA input was the same, control samples had an average of around 75,000 unique sequences each, compared with roughly 30,000 in CVID samples. Fewer TCRbeta clones were shared among CVID subjects than among healthy controls (p < 0.0001). According to the authors, figuring out what caused the increased clonality in CVID would require sequencing the repertoires of T cell subpopulations. Patient heterogeneity within the CVID cohort put limits on correlating repertoire features with clinical complications. TCRbeta clonality was higher in CVID subjects than in healthy controls (t-test p = 0.018), and the increase was most characteristic of about a third of subjects. CVID TCRbeta sequences reportedly showed fewer deletions and N-nucleotide insertions and lacked highly modified clones with 13 or more V deletions.

For sequencing, equivalent amounts of genomic DNA were input from CVID and control samples. For every sample, a 60 bp segment covering the rearranged TCRbeta CDR3 region was amplified and then sequenced. The immunoSEQ assay, a bias-corrected multiplex PCR with high-throughput sequencing, was employed for TCRbeta amplification. Processing in the source paper ran as follows. Each unique nucleotide sequence was treated as a clone and annotated with V, D and J genes, copy number and frequency. Sequences were labeled productive if in frame, and non-productive if out of frame or containing stop codons. Clonality was calculated from Shannon's entropy as previously described. Mean CDR3 Kyte-Doolittle hydropathy was derived from the predicted amino acid sequences of productive clones. Scaled V gene usage was hierarchically clustered using Manhattan distance and complete linkage with the R hclust function. Clone sharing by CDR3 amino acid sequence was assessed by resampling 12 repertoires per group over 100 rounds. The repertoires were screened for roughly 70 published EBV-specific TCRbeta sequences and roughly 250 published CMV-specific TCRbeta sequences. After a couple of CVID samples that produced fewer than 10,000 sequences were dropped from the analysis, some 43 CVID repertoires remained. This immuneACCESS table, as held by TCRdb, lists in-frame sequences with V and J called but not all clones. Of the missing ones, under half trace to an unresolved V gene in checked studies; the others have no known cause. The D gene and trimming were derived from the DNA, and the V and J assignments and clone size from that table. This sample holds roughly 17,000 clones in total, without any singletons. The leading ten clones occupy 13% to 15% of the sample.

Remarks on this clone: Its antigen has not been determined. The CDR3 end lies 3 residues beyond the end of the read and is filled in from the germline J gene.

The sequence links TRBV2 to TRBJ1-3; tentative D gene TRBD1, with 5 bases matching. The receptor's source is a human donor with common variable immunodeficiency. The sequenced material came from peripheral blood mononuclear cells. The CDR3 bases that were read are TGTGCCAGCAGTCAACAGGTTGCCTCTGGAAACACC. Its translation reads: CASSQQVASGNT. The full-length CDR3 reads as CASSQQVASGNTIYF.